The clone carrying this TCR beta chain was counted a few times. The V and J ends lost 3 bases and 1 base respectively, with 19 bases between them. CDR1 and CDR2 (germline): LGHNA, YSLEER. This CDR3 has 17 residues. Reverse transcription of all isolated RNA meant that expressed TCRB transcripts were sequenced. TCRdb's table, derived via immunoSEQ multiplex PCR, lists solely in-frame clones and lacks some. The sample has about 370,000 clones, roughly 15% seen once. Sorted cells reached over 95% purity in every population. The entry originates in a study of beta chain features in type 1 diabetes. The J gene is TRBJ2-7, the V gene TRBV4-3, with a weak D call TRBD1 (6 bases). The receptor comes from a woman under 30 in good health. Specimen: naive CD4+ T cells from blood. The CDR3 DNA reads TGCGCCAGCAGCCAGGCCGCTGGATGGGGGACATCCTACGAGCAGTACTTC. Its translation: CASSQAAGWGTSYEQYF.